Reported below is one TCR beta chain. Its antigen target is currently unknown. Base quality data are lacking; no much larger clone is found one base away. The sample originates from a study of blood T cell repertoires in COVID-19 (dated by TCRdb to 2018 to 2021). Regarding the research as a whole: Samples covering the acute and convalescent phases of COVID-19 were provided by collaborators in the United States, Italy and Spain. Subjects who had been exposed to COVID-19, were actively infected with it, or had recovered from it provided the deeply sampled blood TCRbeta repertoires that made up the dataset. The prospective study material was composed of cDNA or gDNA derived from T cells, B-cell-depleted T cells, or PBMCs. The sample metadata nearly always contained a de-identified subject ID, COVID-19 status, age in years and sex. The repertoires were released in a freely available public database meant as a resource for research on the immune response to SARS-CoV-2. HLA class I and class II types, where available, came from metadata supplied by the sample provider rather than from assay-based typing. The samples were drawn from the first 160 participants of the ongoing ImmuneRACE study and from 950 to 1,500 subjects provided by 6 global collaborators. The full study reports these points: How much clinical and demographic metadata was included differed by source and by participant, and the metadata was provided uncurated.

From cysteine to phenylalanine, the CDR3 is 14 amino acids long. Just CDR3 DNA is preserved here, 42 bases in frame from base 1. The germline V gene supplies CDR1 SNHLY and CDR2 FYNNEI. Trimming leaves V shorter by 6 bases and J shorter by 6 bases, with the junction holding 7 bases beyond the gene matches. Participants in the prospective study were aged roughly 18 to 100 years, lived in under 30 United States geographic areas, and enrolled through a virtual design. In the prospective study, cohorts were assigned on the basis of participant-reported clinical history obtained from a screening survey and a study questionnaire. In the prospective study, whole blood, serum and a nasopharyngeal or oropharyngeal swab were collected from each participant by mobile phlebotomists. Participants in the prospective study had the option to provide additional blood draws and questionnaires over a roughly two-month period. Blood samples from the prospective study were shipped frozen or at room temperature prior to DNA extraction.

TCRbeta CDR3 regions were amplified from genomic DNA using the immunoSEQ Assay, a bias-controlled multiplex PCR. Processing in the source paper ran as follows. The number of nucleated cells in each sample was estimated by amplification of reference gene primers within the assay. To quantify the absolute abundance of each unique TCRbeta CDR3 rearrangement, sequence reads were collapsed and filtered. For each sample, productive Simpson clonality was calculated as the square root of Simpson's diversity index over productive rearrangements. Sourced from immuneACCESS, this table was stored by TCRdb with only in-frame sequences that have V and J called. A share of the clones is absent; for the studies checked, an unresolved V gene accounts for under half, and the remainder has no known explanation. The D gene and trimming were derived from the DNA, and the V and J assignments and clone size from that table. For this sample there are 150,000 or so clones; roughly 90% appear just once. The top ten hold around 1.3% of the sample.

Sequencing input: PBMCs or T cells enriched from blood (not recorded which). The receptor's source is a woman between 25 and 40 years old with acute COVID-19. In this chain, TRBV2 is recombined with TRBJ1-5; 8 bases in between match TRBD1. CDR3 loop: CASRATGVGQPQHF. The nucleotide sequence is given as TGTGCCAGCAGGGCGACAGGGGTAGGTCAGCCCCAGCATTTT.